The 23 T cell receptor beta chains below all came from one sample that was sequenced in a study of blood T cell repertoires in COVID-19. The repertoire was sequenced with immunoSEQ multiplex PCR; TCRdb's copy has only in-frame clones and lacks some. Seen here are approximately 220,000 clones, around 87% observed once, and the top ten hold roughly 3%. Sequencing was performed on peripheral blood. The receptors here all came from a man aged 55-75 years with acute or convalescent COVID-19.

The chain recombines TRBV15 with TRBJ2-5, with a weak D call TRBD1 (6 bases). V lost 1 base, J lost 1 base, and 19 bases lay in between. This CDR3 contains 18 residues. The germline CDR1 and CDR2 sequences are LNHNV and YYDKDF (reference sequence). The CDR3 spells CATSRVTTSGRGQETQYF. The CDR3, as DNA: TGTGCCACCAGCAGAGTAACGACCTCGGGCAGGGGCCAAGAGACCCAGTACTTC.

The CDR3 here is CASSDGTLVTGELFF. The CDR3 DNA is TGTGCCAGCAGTGATGGGACATTGGTCACCGGGGAGCTGTTTTTT. This chain connects TRBV6-1 to TRBJ2-2; D may be TRBD1 (6 bases). This CDR3 has 15 amino acids. V was clipped by 3 bases and J by 4 bases, with 12 bases between them. Germline CDR1 reads MNHNS; CDR2 reads SASEGT.

A single count supports this clone. V usage is TRBV19 and J usage is TRBJ2-3; D might be TRBD2 (6 bases). The CDR3 consists of 16 residues. Germline V gene data show CDR1 as LNHDA and CDR2 as SQIVND (reference sequence). Trimming pared 3 bases from V and 0 bases from J, leaving 13 bases between. The CDR3 DNA reads as TGTGCCAGTAGTATCCGGCGGGGATCTAGCACAGATACGCAGTATTTT. Translated, it gives CASSIRRGSSTDTQYF.

The chain recombines TRBV24-1 with TRBJ2-3; TRBD1 aligns across 9 bases. This CDR3 contains 13 residues. V shed 5 bases and J 10 bases; nucleotides not matched to a gene: 6. From germline, CDR1 is KGHDR and CDR2 SFDVKD. The CDR3 DNA follows: TGTGCCACCAGTGCACCGGGACAGGGCGCGCAGTATTTT. Amino acid sequence: CATSAPGQGAQYF.

This clone was detected only a few times. V and J are TRBV3-1 (or the pseudogene TRBV3-2) and TRBJ2-3, with TRBD1 identical over 7 bases. The V gene end was trimmed by 8 bases and the J gene end by 4 bases; junction bases not matched to a gene: 6. Germline CDR1 and CDR2: LGHDT and YNNKEL (reference sequence). The CDR3 is made up of 13 amino acids. The CDR3 sequence: CASGTRGPDTQYF. The CDR3 bases are TGTGCCAGCGGCACTAGGGGGCCAGATACGCAGTATTTT.

The chain joins TRBV5-4 to TRBJ2-7, with TRBD1 as a possible D gene (6 bases). Trimming took off 4 bases at V and 1 base at J, with 9 bases between the two ends. Germline values: CDR1 SGHNT, CDR2 YYREEE (reference sequence). The CDR3 has 13 amino acids. CDR3 protein: CASSPGVSYEQYF. The CDR3 bases are TGTGCCAGCAGCCCAGGGGTTTCCTACGAGCAGTACTTC.

The V call is TRBV5-8, the J call TRBJ2-5; 8 bases are a match to TRBD1. The CDR3 is made up of 14 amino acids. Germline-derived CDR1 and CDR2 are SGHTS and YDEGEE. Trimming cost V 1 base and J 5 bases; bases outside gene matches: 4. The CDR3: CASSLNRGRETQYF. CDR3 DNA sequence: TGTGCCAGCAGCTTGAACAGGGGGAGGGAGACCCAGTACTTC. Complete variable domain (other parts from reference TRBV5-8 and TRBJ2-5): EAGVTQSPTHLIKTRGQQATLRCSPISGHTSVYWYQQALGLGLQFLLWYDEGEERNRGNFPPRFSGRQFPNYSSELNVNALELEDSALYLCASSLNRGRETQYFGPGTRLLVL.

The chain recombines TRBV7-3 with TRBJ1-6; a possible D gene is TRBD1 (5 bases). Trimming removed 1 base from V and 7 bases from J, with 11 bases in between. Germline CDR1 and CDR2: SGHTA and FQGTGA. The CDR3 runs 15 residues. As DNA, the CDR3 is TGTGCCAGCAGCTTAAGTCAGGGCCGGAATTCACCCCTCCACTTT. Its protein is CASSLSQGRNSPLHF.

The chain joins TRBV25-1 to TRBJ2-5; unclear D gene. The CDR3 contains 14 residues. Per germline, CDR1 MGHDK and CDR2 SYGVNS. V lost 5 bases to trimming and J lost 5 bases, with 15 bases between them. The DNA for the CDR3 is TGTGCCAGCAGTAACTCGGGTGGATGGGAGACCCAGTACTTC. Its protein is CASSNSGGWETQYF.

This clone was seen only a few times. The chain carries TRBV7-9 and TRBJ2-7; 7 bases map to TRBD1. Germline-derived CDR1 and CDR2 are SEHNR and FQNEAQ (reference sequence). The trim removed 3 bases at V and 3 bases at J, leaving 11 bases unmatched. The CDR3 consists of 16 residues. CDR3 residues: CASSFFGRDSHYEQYF. The DNA of the CDR3 is TGTGCCAGCAGCTTTTTCGGTCGGGACAGCCACTACGAGCAGTACTTC.

Comment on this clone: One junction end disagrees with the germline gene, perhaps due to a read error. This chain connects TRBV5-1 to TRBJ1-1, with 8 bases matching TRBD1. Looked up from germline, CDR1 is SGHRS and CDR2 is YFSETQ. The CDR3 consists of 15 residues. CDR3 protein: CASSKTWTGNPEAFF. In DNA form, the CDR3 reads TGCGCCAGCAGCAAGACCTGGACAGGGAACCCTGAAGCTTTCTTT.

The chain combines TRBV7-9 with TRBJ2-7; 8 bases map to TRBD1. The CDR3 consists of 17 residues. V shed 1 base and J 1 base; nucleotides not matched to a gene: 9. Looked up from germline, CDR1 is SEHNR and CDR2 is FQNEAQ (reference sequence). This chain's CDR3 is CASSLEGRQGPSYEQYF. In DNA, the CDR3 is TGTGCCAGCAGCTTAGAGGGGAGACAGGGGCCGTCCTACGAGCAGTACTTC. The entire variable domain, with the rest obtained from reference TRBV7-9 and TRBJ2-7, is as follows: DTGVSQNPRHKITKRGQNVTFRCDPISEHNRLYWYRQTLGQGPEFLTYFQNEAQLEKSRLLSDRFSAERPKGSFSTLEIQRTEQGDSAMYLCASSLEGRQGPSYEQYFGPGTRLTVT.

The chain recombines TRBV6-2 or TRBV6-3 with TRBJ1-1; D ambiguous. The CDR3 is made up of 15 amino acids. Trimming left V 4 bases short and J 10 bases short, with 22 bases between. Germline V gene data show CDR1 as MNHEY and CDR2 as SVGEGT. In nucleotides, the CDR3 is TGTGCCAGCAGTTCCAGACGACGGACCGGAGAGGGAGCTTTCTTT. It specifies CASSSRRRTGEGAFF.

This sequence joins TRBV3-1 (or the pseudogene TRBV3-2) and TRBJ2-1; no clear D gene. This CDR3 has 13 amino acids. Germline lookup yields CDR1 LGHDT and CDR2 YNNKEL (reference sequence). V dropped 4 bases and J dropped 2 bases, with 6 bases sitting between them. The CDR3 nucleotides read TGTGCCAGCAGCCCCAATCCCTACAATGAGCAGTTCTTC. Encoded protein: CASSPNPYNEQFF.

V usage is TRBV5-1 and J usage is TRBJ1-2; D is unclear. V was trimmed by 0 bases and J by 0 bases, leaving 9 bases between them. Germline CDR1 SGHRS, CDR2 YFSETQ. The CDR3 runs to 15 residues. The CDR3, as DNA: TGCGCCAGCAGCTTGGGAGGGCACTCTAACTATGGCTACACCTTC. This encodes CASSLGGHSNYGYTF.

The chain uses TRBV21-1 and TRBJ2-1; the DNA was not used to check the table's D call, TRBD2. TRBV21-1 is designated a pseudogene. The CDR3 is 13 amino acids. The CDR3 nucleotides are TGTGCCAGCAGCAAGGGACTTTACAATGAGCAGTTCTTC. Translation gives CASSKGLYNEQFF.

In this sample, this clone turned up a few times. The rearrangement joins TRBV15 to TRBJ2-1; 11 positions agree with TRBD1. V trimming: 2 bases; J trimming: 6 bases; junction bases outside the gene matches: 9. There are 17 residues in the CDR3. The germline CDR1 and CDR2 sequences are LNHNV and YYDKDF (reference sequence). CDR3 bases: TGTGCCACCAGCAGACCCCTTTTAGGGACAGGGGGCAATGAGCAGTTCTTC. Residues: CATSRPLLGTGGNEQFF.

The chain is built from TRBV4-3 and TRBJ2-7; weak D call: TRBD1 (6 bases). The germline V gene has CDR1 LGHNA and CDR2 YSLEER. V was trimmed by 3 bases and J by 8 bases, leaving 14 bases between them. The CDR3 spans 13 residues. CDR3 nucleotide sequence: TGCGCCAGCAGCCAGGTGTATGGGGGCCAGCAGTACTTC. This translates into CASSQVYGGQQYF.

J is TRBJ1-2 and V is TRBV5-1; a possible D gene is TRBD1 (6 bases). V was pared by 9 bases and J by 2 bases, with 14 bases between. The CDR3 has 13 residues. Germline assignment: CDR1 SGHRS and CDR2 YFSETQ. The CDR3 is CATSRDTNYGYTF. CDR3 nucleotide sequence: TGCGCCACCTCAAGGGACACGAACTATGGCTACACCTTC. Full variable domain (rest looked up from reference TRBV5-1 and TRBJ1-2): KAGVTQTPRYLIKTRGQQVTLSCSPISGHRSVSWYQQTPGQGLQFLFEYFSETQRNKGNFPGRFSGRQFSNSRSEMNVSTLELGDSALYLCATSRDTNYGYTFGSGTRLTVV.

This sequence joins TRBV27 and TRBJ1-6; 7 bases align to TRBD1. The CDR3 has 15 residues. V dropped 6 bases and J dropped 5; count of bases not matched to a gene: 7. Germline loops: CDR1 MNHEY, CDR2 SMNVEV (reference sequence). CDR3 sequence (DNA): TGTGCCAGCAGCACAGGGGCTTTAAATAATTCACCCCTCCACTTT. Residues: CASSTGALNNSPLHF.

This clone was detected only once. This chain uses TRBV19 with TRBJ2-3; possible D gene TRBD1, 5 bases. Germline V lookup: CDR1 LNHDA, CDR2 SQIVND (reference sequence). Deletions cut 4 bases from V and 2 bases from J, with 16 bases between. There are 16 residues in the CDR3. CDR3 amino acids: CASSSRAPNFTDTQYF. The CDR3 coding sequence is TGTGCCAGTAGTAGCAGGGCCCCTAACTTCACAGATACGCAGTATTTT.

This clone was picked up a small number of times. The rearrangement links TRBV2 to TRBJ2-5; no clear D. The V end was cut by 6 bases, the J end by 4 bases, with 15 bases between. This CDR3 is built from 14 residues. Germline V gives CDR1 SNHLY, CDR2 FYNNEI. CDR3 DNA: TGTGCCAGCAGAGACCGCCGGGTTGCAGAGACCCAGTACTTC. Its protein product is CASRDRRVAETQYF.

The table lists this clone with a count of one. This chain links TRBV18 with TRBJ2-3; D remains unclear. The germline CDR1 and CDR2 sequences are KGHSH and LQKENI. The germline V and J ends were trimmed by 0 bases and 1 base, with 20 bases remaining between them. The CDR3 sequence is 19 residues long. CDR3 residues: CASSPPRRSVLDRTDTQYF. CDR3 nucleotide sequence: TGTGCCAGCTCACCACCCCGCCGCAGCGTACTCGACCGCACAGATACGCAGTATTTT.